This entry lists 30 T cell receptor beta chains sequenced from one sample in a study of tumor and adjacent non-tumor tissue in lung cancer. RNA was extracted from bulk tissue without any cell sorting. Three rounds of nested PCR, following a modified ARM-PCR protocol, produced the TCRbeta library. One entry per CDR3 protein results from TCRdb running MiXCR on the multiplex PCR reads. In the table there are 65,000 to 95,000 distinct CDR3 sequences, 65% to 90% of which are singletons. The sequencing input was lung tumor tissue. These receptor sequences come from a woman in her 50s with non-small cell lung cancer.

A word on this clonotype: At one end, the junction sequence differs from germline, possibly due to a read error. This chain uses TRBV6-2 or TRBV6-3 with TRBJ1-2; 7 positions agree with TRBD1. CDR3 size: 16 residues. Germline V CDR1 and CDR2: MNHEY, SVGEGT. As DNA, the CDR3 is TGTGCCTGCAGTTACATTGCGGATAGGGGGCACTATGGCTACACCTTC. Residues: CACSYIADRGHYGYTF.

The table lists this clonotype with a count of one. Likely a read error: the CDR3 ends without its conserved phenylalanine or tryptophan. The chain recombines TRBV4-2 with TRBJ2-7; maybe TRBD1 (6 bases). The germline CDR1 and CDR2 sequences are LGHNA and YNFKEQ. Deletions cut 8 bases from V and 3 bases from J, with 14 bases between. This CDR3 has 13 residues. The chain's CDR3 is CASALEQGYEQYL. The CDR3, as DNA: TGTGCCAGCGCACTTGAACAGGGCTACGAGCAGTACTTA.

With regard to this clonotype: A junction boundary mismatches the germline segment, possibly from a read error. The chain links TRBV11-2 to TRBJ1-2; D not resolved. This CDR3 contains 14 residues. Germline CDR1 is SGHAT and CDR2 is FQNNGV. CDR3 DNA sequence: TGTGCCAGGAGCTTAACACAAACTAACTATGGTTACACCTTC. It is translated as CARSLTQTNYGYTF.

Worth noting for this clonotype: Just one base apart from a much larger clone, this may be a read error. The chain has TRBV5-1 and TRBJ1-3; weak D call: TRBD1 (6 bases). The CDR3 is 16 residues long. The germline gives CDR1 SGHRS, CDR2 YFSETQ. The CDR3 region has the DNA TGCACCAGCAGCCTCTCGGCAGGGGCTGGGGGAAACACCATATATTTT. Its protein product is CTSSLSAGAGGNTIYF.

Turning to this clonotype: This is likely a read error, given that the CDR3 carries no conserved phenylalanine or tryptophan at its end. The genes are TRBV11-2 and TRBJ2-1; D is unclear. Trimming stripped 3 bases from V and 10 bases from J, with 16 bases between. From germline, CDR1 is SGHAT and CDR2 FQNNGV. This CDR3 is 14 amino acids long. The CDR3 DNA reads TGTGCCAGCAGCTTTGTTGGTGGGCGTGGGGAGCAGTTCTTA. Translation: CASSFVGGRGEQFL.

As for this clonotype: At one boundary the junction diverges from the germline segment, which might be a read error. The chain is built from TRBV12-3 or TRBV12-4 and TRBJ2-7; D is undetermined. The CDR3 runs to 11 residues. For the CDR3, the DNA is TGTGCCAGCACTCGAGTCTACGAGCAGAACTTC. Amino acid sequence: CASTRVYEQNF.

On this clonotype: Germline is not matched at one junction end, which may reflect a read error. This rearrangement joins TRBV10-2 to TRBJ2-7; D call uncertain. Germline V CDR1 and CDR2: WSHSY, SAAADI. CDR3 length equals 15 residues. The CDR3 loop is CVSSESETHLYEQYF. CDR3 DNA: TGCGTCAGCAGTGAGTCTGAGACTCACCTCTACGAGCAGTACTTC.

This clonotype is medium-sized by share. V is TRBV29-1 and J is TRBJ2-5, with D perhaps matching TRBD1 (6 bases). Trimming cost V 4 bases and J 2 bases, with 11 bases left between them. Looked up from germline, CDR1 is SQVTM and CDR2 is ANQGSEA. The CDR3 spans 13 residues. The CDR3 DNA follows: TGCAGCGTTGTCCGGGACACACAAGAGACCCAGTACTTC. Translation: CSVVRDTQETQYF.

Regarding this clonotype: Its ends do not fully match the called genes, so a read error is possible. The chain combines TRBV12-3 or TRBV12-4 with TRBJ1-1, with unresolved D. This CDR3 contains 13 residues. The chain's CDR3 is CVSSVWGNTEAFF. As DNA, the CDR3 is TGTGTCAGCAGTGTTTGGGGAAACACTGAAGCTTTCTTT.

This clonotype qualifies as medium-sized. The chain combines TRBV12-3 or TRBV12-4 with TRBJ1-5, with D unclear. The CDR3 is made up of 13 amino acids. V was pared by 7 bases and J by 0 bases, with 7 bases between. CDR3 residues: CASTQRSNQPQHF. Written as DNA, the CDR3 is TGTGCCAGCACCCAGCGTAGCAATCAGCCCCAGCATTTT.

Comments on this clonotype: A junction end diverges from the germline sequence, so it may reflect a read error. The gene calls are TRBV6-5 and TRBJ1-1; TRBD1 might be the D (6 bases). The CDR3 runs 12 residues. Germline-derived CDR1 and CDR2 are MNHEY and SVGAGI. This CDR3 reads CARSRRGNETFF. CDR3 nucleotides: TGTGCCAGGAGTCGCAGGGGAAATGAAACTTTCTTT.

This clonotype was detected only once. Germline is not matched at one junction end, which may reflect a read error. The chain combines TRBV6-1 with TRBJ2-4, with TRBD1 as a possible D gene (8 bases). The CDR3 has 15 amino acids. Germline CDR1 and CDR2: MNHNS and SASEGT. CDR3 sequence (DNA): TGTGCCAGCAGTTCGGGTACAGGGGGGGGAAACGTTCAGTACTTC. This sequence encodes CASSSGTGGGNVQYF.

For this clonotype: Its ends do not fully match the called genes, so a read error is possible. The V call is TRBV11-2, the J call TRBJ2-5; TRBD1 agrees at 7 bases. Germline values: CDR1 SGHAT, CDR2 FQNNGV. The CDR3 consists of 12 residues. The CDR3 loop reads CASSLTGKTQYF. The CDR3 region has the DNA TGTGCCAGCAGCCTGACAGGGAAGACACAGTACTTC.

A single count supports this clonotype. One end of the junction varies from germline; a read error may be responsible. The gene calls are TRBV12-3 or TRBV12-4 and TRBJ2-3, with a possible D match to TRBD2 (7 bases). CDR3 size: 12 residues. CDR3 residues: CASSQGGDTQFF. The CDR3 DNA reads TGTGCCAGCAGCCAAGGGGGGGATACGCAGTTTTTT.

Of note for this clonotype: The germline gene is not matched at one end of the junction; a read error may be the cause. The V call is TRBV6-1, the J call TRBJ2-1, with D tentatively TRBD1 (5 bases). CDR3 size: 16 residues. The V gene's germline CDR1 is MNHNS and CDR2 SASEGT. The CDR3 reads CANKSLTGSFVDEQFF. The CDR3 region has the DNA TGTGCCAACAAGAGCCTAACAGGATCCTTTGTGGATGAACAGTTCTTC.

A note on this clonotype: In this CDR3 the conserved last residue, phenylalanine or tryptophan, is missing, so a read error is likely. The chain carries TRBV6-6 and TRBJ2-2, with D perhaps matching TRBD1 or TRBD2 (5 bases each). The CDR3 spans 16 residues. CDR1 is MNHNY and CDR2 is SVGAGI in the germline V gene (reference sequence). CDR3 in DNA: TGTGCCAGCACTACTGGGGGAGCCCTCAACACCGAGGAGCTGTTTCTT. Translation: CASTTGGALNTEELFL.

Worth noting for this clonotype: The final CDR3 position lacks the conserved phenylalanine or tryptophan, pointing to a likely read error. The V and J genes are TRBV11-2 and TRBJ1-3; D is unresolved. CDR3 length: 16 residues. Per the germline V gene, CDR1 is SGHAT and CDR2 is FQNNGV. The CDR3 DNA reads TGTACCAGCAGCTTAACCTGGACTCAGACTGGAAACACCATATATTCT. Amino acids: CTSSLTWTQTGNTIYS.

This clonotype was detected only a few times. The CDR3 DNA is TGTGCCAGTACTCCGACTCATCTGTCCCAGGGAGATAGCGCTAATGAAAAACTGTTTTTT. Its translation: CASTPTHLSQGDSANEKLFF. V usage is TRBV19 and J usage is TRBJ1-4, with a weak D call TRBD1 (5 bases). V lost 7 bases to trimming and J lost 3 bases, with 30 bases between them. Germline values: CDR1 LNHDA, CDR2 SQIVND (reference sequence). The CDR3 is 20 residues long.

V and J are TRBV20-1 and TRBJ2-7, with D tentatively TRBD2 (7 bases). CDR3 length: 12 residues. The germline gives CDR1 DFQATT, CDR2 SNEGSKA (reference sequence). DNA of the CDR3: TGCAATACTAGGGGGGGGCTCTACGAGCAGTACTTC. Its translation is CNTRGGLYEQYF.

V usage is TRBV20-1 and J usage is TRBJ1-2; maybe TRBD1 (6 bases). Trimming cost V 5 bases and J 8 bases, with 18 bases left between them. Germline CDR1 DFQATT, CDR2 SNEGSKA (reference sequence). The CDR3 has 13 amino acids. The CDR3 here is CSAGAGVSQGYTF. The DNA for the CDR3 is TGCAGTGCTGGAGCAGGGGTTTCTCAAGGCTACACCTTC.

This chain joins TRBV19 and TRBJ2-7; 8 bases align to TRBD2. This CDR3 comprises 16 residues. Trimming at V came to 1 base and at J to 5 bases, leaving 10 bases not matched to a gene. CDR1 is LNHDA and CDR2 is SQIVND in the germline V gene (reference sequence). The CDR3 nucleotides are TGTGCCAGTAGTATAGGCCCAGCGGGAGCGTCCGACGAGCAGTACTTC. Residues: CASSIGPAGASDEQYF. Based on the CDR3 plus reference TRBV19 and TRBJ2-7, the full variable domain is DGGITQSPKYLFRKEGQNVTLSCEQNLNHDAMYWYRQDPGQGLRLIYYSQIVNDFQKGDIAEGYSVSREKKESFPLTVTSAQKNPTAFYLCASSIGPAGASDEQYFGPGTRLTVT.

The V call is TRBV4-3, the J call TRBJ2-3; 13 bases are a match to TRBD2. With V trimmed by 8 bases and J by 4 bases, 9 bases remained unmatched. CDR1 is LGHNA, CDR2 YSLEER, per germline. There are 16 residues in the CDR3. The CDR3 protein is CASPRLAGGRADTQYF. The CDR3 DNA reads TGCGCCAGCCCCCGACTAGCGGGAGGAAGGGCAGATACGCAGTATTTT.

To note about this clonotype: The conserved phenylalanine or tryptophan is not found at the CDR3 terminus, so this likely reflects a read error. Because the CDR3's place on the DNA is in doubt, the DNA is left out and the CDR3 is given as listed by TCRdb. CDR3 residues: CASSSLFTEALV. The rearrangement uses TRBV11-2 and TRBJ1-1. CDR1 is SGHAT, CDR2 FQNNGV, per germline. The CDR3 numbers 12 amino acids, ends counted.

The chain recombines TRBV6-2 or TRBV6-3 with TRBJ2-3; perhaps D is TRBD1 or TRBD2 (7 bases each). The germline gives CDR1 MNHEY, CDR2 SVGEGT. This CDR3 comprises 17 residues. The V end was cut by 7 bases, the J end by 6 bases, with 26 bases between. DNA of the CDR3: TGTGCCAGCATAGATCCCAGGGGGAGGGCACTCGTTGATACGCAGTATTTT. Protein: CASIDPRGRALVDTQYF.

Comment on this clonotype: One end of the junction varies from germline; a read error may be responsible. The V gene is TRBV6-2 or TRBV6-3, the J gene TRBJ2-5; 7 positions match TRBD1. Germline V gives CDR1 MNHEY, CDR2 SVGEGT. The CDR3 has 13 amino acids. The CDR3 DNA reads as TGTGCCAGCAGGCTACAGGGGCAAGAGGCCCAGTATTTC. This gives the protein CASRLQGQEAQYF.

Regarding this clonotype: This likely comes from a read error, as the CDR3 has no conserved phenylalanine or tryptophan at its end. The rearrangement joins TRBV20-1 to TRBJ2-3; D is perhaps TRBD1 (6 bases). V lost 8 bases and J 6 bases, leaving 9 bases between the germline ends. CDR3 length: 10 amino acids. Per germline, CDR1 DFQATT and CDR2 SNEGSKA (reference sequence). CDR3 nucleotide sequence: TGCAGTCCAGGGGCGGATACGCAGTATCGT. It yields the protein CSPGADTQYR.

This chain connects TRBV12-3 or TRBV12-4 to TRBJ1-4; possible D gene TRBD1, 6 bases. The CDR3 has 15 amino acids. Trimming cost V 7 bases and J 7 bases, with 19 bases left between them. The CDR3 DNA sequence: TGTGCCAGCAACCTACAGGGCGGCTTGGGTGAAAAACTGTTTTTT. Translating gives CASNLQGGLGEKLFF.

The DNA of the CDR3 is TGCGCCAGCAGCCAAAATACAGCAGGGGGTAACTATGGCTACACCTTC. Translation gives CASSQNTAGGNYGYTF. V and J are TRBV4-3 and TRBJ1-2; the match to TRBD1 covers 7 bases. CDR3 length equals 16 residues. Germline V CDR1 and CDR2: LGHNA, YSLEER. Unmatched junction bases numbered 7, after V lost 2 bases and J lost 1 base.

On this clonotype: This is likely a read error, given that the CDR3 carries no conserved phenylalanine or tryptophan at its end. The chain has TRBV5-4 and TRBJ2-4, with 16 bases identical to TRBD2. The germline V gene has CDR1 SGHNT and CDR2 YYREEE (reference sequence). The CDR3 is 18 residues long. In DNA, the CDR3 is TGTGTCAGCAGCTTGGGGACTAGCGGGAGGGCCAGGGGTAACATTCAGTACCTC. Protein: CVSSLGTSGRARGNIQYL.

With regard to this clonotype: A single base separates this from a much larger clone, so it may be a read error. The chain carries TRBV6-2 or TRBV6-3 and TRBJ1-6; 9 bases match TRBD1. Germline CDR1 MNHEY, CDR2 SVGEGT. J was trimmed by 9 bases and V by 6 bases; bases with no gene match: 9. This CDR3 is 15 amino acids long. DNA for the CDR3: TGTGCCAGCAGGAGCCAGGACAGGGGAAGTTCACCCCTCCACTTT. Its protein product is CASRSQDRGSSPLHF.